The T cell receptor beta chain under discussion was sequenced for a study of T cell responses to AZD1222 COVID-19 vaccine (dated by TCRdb to the early 2020s). Context from the whole study: AZD1222 recipients given second doses at about 4 weeks or at about 12 weeks were pooled, since spike-specific TCR depth and breadth were not found to differ between the two schedules. Trial participants were enrolled by age into 18-55, 56-69 and 70-plus year subgroups, with roughly 160, 29 and 62 TCR-sequenced participants respectively. A total of roughly 240 trial participants underwent TCR sequencing, of whom about 200 received two doses of AZD1222 and about 25 received two doses of the MenACWY control vaccine. The study at large found these results: In the small 56-69-year group, the increase in depth fell short of significance, most likely because of low power. Reportedly, almost half of the unique spike-specific TCRs recognized epitopes lying outside the regions that are mutated in the B.1.351 and B.1.1.7 variants. Conclusions about previously exposed vaccinees were limited because only a handful of AZD1222 recipients were SARS-CoV-2 seropositive at baseline. Because no day 14 peak-response samples were available, the repertoires could be characterized only after the peak T cell response. Most participants were white British and females outnumbered males, and the authors suggested that clonal diversity may have been underestimated. Vaccine-associated CD4 TCRs spanned the whole spike protein, with dominant responses in regions 160-218 and 743-854. After two AZD1222 doses, both the breadth and the depth of spike-specific TCRs were significantly higher than at day 0 and than in MenACWY recipients.

The CDR3 regions of human TCRbeta chains were analyzed by immunosequencing. Turning to the authors' computational methods: TCRs in the repertoires were matched against a reference library of SARS-CoV-2-specific TCRs that had been generated with the MIRA antigen-specificity platform. Breadth was defined as the fraction of unique TCRs that were SARS-CoV-2-associated, and depth was defined as the fraction of total T cells that were SARS-CoV-2-associated. Using the MIRA data, each spike-specific TCR was mapped to the spike region that the TCR reacts to and placed in a CD4 or CD8 class. Log10-transformed breadth and depth values were compared by one-way ANOVA with Sidak's multiple comparisons tests. This immuneACCESS table, as held by TCRdb, lists in-frame sequences with V and J called but not all clones. Of the missing ones, under half trace to an unresolved V gene in checked studies; the others have no known cause. V and J calls and clone size are those listed in that table; D and trimming were worked out from the DNA. This sample lists 120,000 or so clones; about 91% were detected once. 2.8% of the sample is taken by the ten largest.

As concerns this clone: No cognate antigen has been identified for it. No much larger clone exists at a distance of one base, and base qualities are not known.

CDR1 and CDR2 are read off the germline V gene as MRHNA and SNTAGT. From the cysteine up to the phenylalanine, the CDR3 has a length of 14 residues. Only the CDR3 DNA stays, 42 bases, in frame from base 1. V and J lose 6 bases and 4 bases, and a span of 15 bases separates them. The time point label corresponds to: baseline before first vaccination. Samples from vaccinated people were obtained from the UK trials COV001 and COV002, which included a single-blind randomized controlled phase 2/3 trial of AZD1222 (ChAdOx1 nCoV-19) in healthy adults. Trial participant PBMC samples were collected at day 0 and day 28 after the second dose for TCRbeta chain sequencing.

The sequence was collected from an adult in good health. Recombination connected TRBV6-4 to TRBJ1-2, with the D gene uncertain. The material was peripheral blood, obtained on day 0 of AZD1222 vaccination. CDR3 protein: CASRPLARIYGYTF. The DNA sequence is given as TGTGCCAGCAGACCCCTGGCGAGGATCTATGGCTACACCTTC.